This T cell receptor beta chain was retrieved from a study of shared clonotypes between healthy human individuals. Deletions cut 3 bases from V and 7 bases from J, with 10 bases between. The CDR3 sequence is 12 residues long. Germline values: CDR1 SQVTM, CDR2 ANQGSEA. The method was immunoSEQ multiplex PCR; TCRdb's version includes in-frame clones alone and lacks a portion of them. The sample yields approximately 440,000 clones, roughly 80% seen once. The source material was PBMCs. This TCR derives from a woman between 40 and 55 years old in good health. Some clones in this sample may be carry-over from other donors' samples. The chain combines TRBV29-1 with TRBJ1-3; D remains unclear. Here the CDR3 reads CSVESAGNTIYF. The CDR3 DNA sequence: TGCAGCGTTGAGTCCGCGGGCAACACCATATATTTT. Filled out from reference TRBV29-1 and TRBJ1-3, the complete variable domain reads SAVISQKPSRDICQRGTSLTIQCQVDSQVTMMFWYRQQPGQSLTLIATANQGSEATYESGFVIDKFPISRPNLTFSTLTVSNMSPEDSSIYLCSVESAGNTIYFGEGSWLTVV.